Below are 3 T cell receptor beta chains sequenced from a single sample in a study of cytomegalovirus exposure and HLA in healthy donors (dated by TCRdb to about 2017). Library preparation used the immunoSEQ multiplex PCR assay. For the multiplex PCR, a mixture combining 60 forward primers for TCR Vbeta segments and 13 reverse primers for TCR Jbeta segments was used. TCRdb took this table from immuneACCESS and kept in-frame rearrangements with V and J called. Such tables lack part of the clones; where checked against another copy, unresolved V genes explain under half of the gap, and the rest is unexplained. The sample yields about 120,000 clones; about 72% were counted once. The top ten clones comprise around 5% of the sample. Specimen: PBMCs. The origin of the receptors is a man aged 45-65 years in good health and CMV-seropositive.

A few counts support this clone. The chain combines TRBV7-2 with TRBJ1-1, with D hard to call. CDR1 is SGHTA and CDR2 is FQGNSA in the germline V gene. V was shortened by 2 bases and J by 1 base, with 11 bases between the two germline ends. This CDR3 is 15 amino acids long. The CDR3, as DNA: TGTGCCAGCAGCTTAACCAGAGCAGGGAACACTGAAGCTTTCTTT. Protein product: CASSLTRAGNTEAFF.

V usage is TRBV5-1 and J usage is TRBJ2-1, with D possibly matching TRBD1 (5 bases). Germline CDR1 reads SGHRS; CDR2 reads YFSETQ. V lost 0 bases and J 4 bases, leaving 14 bases between the germline ends. This CDR3 is 16 amino acids long. The CDR3 coding sequence is TGCGCCAGCAGCTTGGCTGGGGCCAATAATTACAATGAGCAGTTCTTC. Translating it yields CASSLAGANNYNEQFF.

J is TRBJ2-3 and V is TRBV15; D call uncertain. This CDR3 has 14 residues. Deletions cut 0 bases from V and 4 bases from J, with 8 bases between. In germline, CDR1 is LNHNV, CDR2 YYDKDF (reference sequence). The CDR3 DNA reads TGTGCCACCAGCAGAGATCTACGCGCAGATACGCAGTATTTT. Amino acid sequence: CATSRDLRADTQYF.